The rows below give T cell receptor beta chains drawn from one sample of a study of T cell responses to AZD1222 COVID-19 vaccine. Profiled with immunoSEQ multiplex PCR; TCRdb holds only in-frame clones, not every one. There are under 120,000 clones in the sample; 80% to 95% occur only once, and 1% to 1.5% lies in the top ten. Sequencing used peripheral blood, obtained on day 0 of AZD1222 vaccination. The source of these receptors is an adult in good health. The CDR3 runs from the conserved cysteine through the conserved F or W. The D gene is left open where the match is weak. Clone sizes are given selectively: once, few, many, or a class where the clone is expanded.

d_call: NA; v_call: TRBV11-3; clone_size: NA; j_call: TRBJ1-1; cdr3_nt: TGTGCCAGCAGCTTAGCTCGAGGGGCGAACACTGAAGCTTTCTTT; cdr3_aa: CASSLARGANTEAFF
d_call: NA; v_call: TRBV10-2; clone_size: NA; j_call: TRBJ2-7; cdr3_nt: TGCGCCAGCAGTGGGTTTTCCTACGAGCAGTACTTC; cdr3_aa: CASSGFSYEQYF
d_call: NA; v_call: TRBV27; clone_size: NA; j_call: TRBJ1-5; cdr3_nt: TGTGCCAGCAGTGCCCGCCCGATATTTGGCAATCAGCCCCAGCATTTT; cdr3_aa: CASSARPIFGNQPQHF
d_call: NA; v_call: TRBV7-3; clone_size: once; j_call: TRBJ2-1; cdr3_nt: TGTGCCAGCAGCTTAGGGCTAGCTGGGAATGAGCAGTTCTTC; cdr3_aa: CASSLGLAGNEQFF
d_call: TRBD1; v_call: TRBV5-8; clone_size: NA; j_call: TRBJ2-1; cdr3_nt: TGTGCCAGCAGCTTTCTGGACAGGGGCGACTACAATGAGCAGTTCTTC; cdr3_aa: CASSFLDRGDYNEQFF
d_call: TRBD1; v_call: TRBV6-6; clone_size: once; j_call: TRBJ1-6; cdr3_nt: TGTGCCAGCAGTAGGGGGCCTCCGTCACCCCTCCACTTT; cdr3_aa: CASSRGPPSPLHF
d_call: NA; v_call: TRBV7-8; clone_size: NA; j_call: TRBJ1-5; cdr3_nt: TGTGCCAGCACCTTCGGCGACGTAAGGCGGCCCCAGCATTTT; cdr3_aa: CASTFGDVRRPQHF
d_call: NA; v_call: TRBV7-3; clone_size: NA; j_call: TRBJ1-1; cdr3_nt: TGTGCCAGCAGCCTAGGGGGGGCTAGCGACACTGAAGCTTTCTTT; cdr3_aa: CASSLGGASDTEAFF
d_call: NA; v_call: TRBV18; clone_size: few; j_call: TRBJ2-7; cdr3_nt: TGTGCCAGCTCACAAGGGCCCGGACTTGCCTACGAGCAGTACTTC; cdr3_aa: CASSQGPGLAYEQYF
d_call: NA; v_call: TRBV4-1; clone_size: NA; j_call: TRBJ1-6; cdr3_nt: TGCGCCAGCAGCCAAGATATAGGGACTCGTTTCCCCCTCCACTTT; cdr3_aa: CASSQDIGTRFPLHF
d_call: NA; v_call: TRBV4-3; clone_size: NA; j_call: TRBJ2-1; cdr3_nt: TGCGCCAGCAGCCAAGACGTAAGCTCCTACAATGAGCAGTTCTTC; cdr3_aa: CASSQDVSSYNEQFF
d_call: NA; v_call: TRBV2; clone_size: NA; j_call: TRBJ2-7; cdr3_nt: TGTGCCAGCAGTATTCAGGACGGAAGCTACGAGCAGTACTTC; cdr3_aa: CASSIQDGSYEQYF
d_call: TRBD1; v_call: TRBV25-1; clone_size: NA; j_call: TRBJ1-6; cdr3_nt: TGTGCCAGCAGTGACCTGGGACAGCTTAATTCACCCCTCCACTTT; cdr3_aa: CASSDLGQLNSPLHF
d_call: TRBD1; v_call: TRBV9; clone_size: few; j_call: TRBJ2-7; cdr3_nt: TGTGCCAGCAGCGCGACCGGGACAGGCGTCTACGAGCAGTACTTC; cdr3_aa: CASSATGTGVYEQYF
d_call: NA; v_call: TRBV15; clone_size: NA; j_call: TRBJ2-1; cdr3_nt: TGTGCCACCAGCAGAGACCGAGGGGGTCGCAATGAGCAGTTCTTC; cdr3_aa: CATSRDRGGRNEQFF
d_call: NA; v_call: TRBV6-6; clone_size: NA; j_call: TRBJ1-1; cdr3_nt: TGTGCCAGCAGTGCGCCGCTAATTGCCATGGGTGAAGCTTTCTTT; cdr3_aa: CASSAPLIAMGEAFF
d_call: NA; v_call: TRBV29-1; clone_size: NA; j_call: TRBJ2-1; cdr3_nt: TGCAGCGTTGTCGGGGGACCCTACAATGAGCAGTTCTTC; cdr3_aa: CSVVGGPYNEQFF
d_call: NA; v_call: TRBV4-1; clone_size: NA; j_call: TRBJ2-3; cdr3_nt: TGCGCCAGCAGCCCGTACTCAAGGAGTAGCACAGATACGCAGTATTTT; cdr3_aa: CASSPYSRSSTDTQYF
d_call: NA; v_call: TRBV7-9; clone_size: NA; j_call: TRBJ1-2; cdr3_nt: TGTGCCAGCAGCTTACCAGGGGAGCGCTATGGCTACACCTTC; cdr3_aa: CASSLPGERYGYTF
d_call: NA; v_call: TRBV7-8; clone_size: NA; j_call: TRBJ1-5; cdr3_nt: TGTGCCAGCAGCTTGGGCCGGGGCGTCAATCAGCCCCAGCATTTT; cdr3_aa: CASSLGRGVNQPQHF
d_call: NA; v_call: TRBV3-1/TRBV3-2; clone_size: NA; j_call: TRBJ2-1; cdr3_nt: TGTGCCAGCAGCCAAGACCAGAGCTCCTACAATGAGCAGTTCTTC; cdr3_aa: CASSQDQSSYNEQFF
d_call: NA; v_call: TRBV7-9; clone_size: NA; j_call: TRBJ1-3; cdr3_nt: TGTGCCAGCAGCTTAACGAGGGGCAAGGACACCATATATTTT; cdr3_aa: CASSLTRGKDTIYF
d_call: TRBD1; v_call: TRBV19; clone_size: once; j_call: TRBJ1-2; cdr3_nt: TGTGCCAGTAGTTCAAGGACAGGGGGTATCTATGGCTACACCTTC; cdr3_aa: CASSSRTGGIYGYTF
d_call: NA; v_call: TRBV7-9; clone_size: NA; j_call: TRBJ1-1; cdr3_nt: TGTGCCAGCAGGCTTGGGGAGTTCACTGAAGCTTTCTTT; cdr3_aa: CASRLGEFTEAFF
d_call: NA; v_call: TRBV27; clone_size: NA; j_call: TRBJ1-2; cdr3_nt: TGTGCCAGCAGGGATGGGGAGACGTATGGCTACACCTTC; cdr3_aa: CASRDGETYGYTF
d_call: NA; v_call: TRBV11-2; clone_size: NA; j_call: TRBJ2-1; cdr3_nt: TGTGCCAGCAGCTTAGGCCTCGGGGTCGTAGACAATGAGCAGTTCTTC; cdr3_aa: CASSLGLGVVDNEQFF
d_call: TRBD1; v_call: TRBV4-3; clone_size: NA; j_call: TRBJ1-2; cdr3_nt: TGCGCCAGCAGCCAAGATCTGGGACAGTTTAACTATGGCTACACCTTC; cdr3_aa: CASSQDLGQFNYGYTF
d_call: NA; v_call: TRBV30; clone_size: once; j_call: TRBJ2-7; cdr3_nt: TGTGCCTGGGCAGGGCAGACCTACGAGCAGTACTTC; cdr3_aa: CAWAGQTYEQYF
d_call: NA; v_call: TRBV6-5; clone_size: NA; j_call: TRBJ1-2; cdr3_nt: TGTGCCAGCACCGAGACAGGCACTAACTATGGCTACACCTTC; cdr3_aa: CASTETGTNYGYTF
d_call: NA; v_call: TRBV4-2; clone_size: NA; j_call: TRBJ1-4; cdr3_nt: TGTGCCAGCAGCCAAGACTACAAAACTAATGAAAAACTGTTTTTT; cdr3_aa: CASSQDYKTNEKLFF
d_call: NA; v_call: TRBV15; clone_size: NA; j_call: TRBJ1-2; cdr3_nt: TGTGCCACCAGCAGAGAGCGGCAGGGTCGTGGCTACACCTTC; cdr3_aa: CATSRERQGRGYTF
d_call: NA; v_call: TRBV19; clone_size: NA; j_call: TRBJ1-2; cdr3_nt: TGTGCCAGTAGTTGGGATGCGACTAACTATGGCTACACCTTC; cdr3_aa: CASSWDATNYGYTF
d_call: NA; v_call: TRBV14; clone_size: NA; j_call: TRBJ1-6; cdr3_nt: TGTGCCAGCAGCCAGGGGACCTATAATTCACCCCTCCACTTT; cdr3_aa: CASSQGTYNSPLHF
d_call: NA; v_call: TRBV30; clone_size: NA; j_call: TRBJ1-6; cdr3_nt: TGTGCCTGGAGCCTAAATTCACCCCTCCACTTT; cdr3_aa: CAWSLNSPLHF
d_call: NA; v_call: TRBV7-9; clone_size: NA; j_call: TRBJ1-1; cdr3_nt: TGTGCCAGCAGTCCCGGACGGAACACTGAAGCTTTCTTT; cdr3_aa: CASSPGRNTEAFF
d_call: NA; v_call: TRBV5-6; clone_size: once; j_call: TRBJ2-5; cdr3_nt: TGTGCCAGCAGCTTATTGGTTAGGGAAGAGACCCAGTACTTC; cdr3_aa: CASSLLVREETQYF
d_call: NA; v_call: TRBV30; clone_size: NA; j_call: TRBJ1-1; cdr3_nt: TGTGCCTGGAGTGTAACCAGGGGGAACACTGAAGCTTTCTTT; cdr3_aa: CAWSVTRGNTEAFF
d_call: NA; v_call: TRBV4-2; clone_size: NA; j_call: TRBJ2-1; cdr3_nt: TGTGCCAGCAGCCAAGCCCTTGGGGCCGATGAGCAGTTCTTC; cdr3_aa: CASSQALGADEQFF
d_call: NA; v_call: TRBV24-1; clone_size: NA; j_call: TRBJ2-3; cdr3_nt: TGTGCCACCAGTGAGGGGAGTGCAGATACGCAGTATTTT; cdr3_aa: CATSEGSADTQYF
d_call: NA; v_call: TRBV21-1; clone_size: NA; j_call: TRBJ2-1; cdr3_nt: TGTGCCAGCAGCGTGGAGCTTATAAAGTTCTTC; cdr3_aa: CASSVELIKFF
d_call: TRBD1; v_call: TRBV7-2; clone_size: NA; j_call: TRBJ2-1; cdr3_nt: TGTGCCAGCAGCGTGGGACAGGGGGACAATGAGCAGTTCTTC; cdr3_aa: CASSVGQGDNEQFF
d_call: TRBD2; v_call: TRBV7-3; clone_size: NA; j_call: TRBJ2-1; cdr3_nt: TGTGCCAGCAGCTCTAGCGGGGGACAAGGCTCCTACAATGAGCAGTTCTTC; cdr3_aa: CASSSSGGQGSYNEQFF